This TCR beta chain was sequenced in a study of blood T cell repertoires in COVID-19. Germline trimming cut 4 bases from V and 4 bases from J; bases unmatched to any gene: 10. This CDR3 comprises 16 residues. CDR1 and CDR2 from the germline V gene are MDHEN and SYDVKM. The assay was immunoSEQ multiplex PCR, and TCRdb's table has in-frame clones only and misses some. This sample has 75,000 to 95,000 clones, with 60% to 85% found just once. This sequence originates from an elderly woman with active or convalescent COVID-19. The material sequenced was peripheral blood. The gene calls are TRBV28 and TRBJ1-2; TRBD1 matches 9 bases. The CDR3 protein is CASSSPPGQGFYGYTF. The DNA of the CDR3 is TGTGCCAGCAGTTCCCCGCCGGGACAGGGATTCTATGGCTACACCTTC.